These T cell receptor beta chains were read from a single sample in a study of blood T cells in healthy people across ages. TCRdb processed the 5' RACE reads anew with MiXCR; each CDR3 protein has one entry. Altogether about 1.8 million distinct CDR3 sequences are present, around 50% being singletons, with the ten largest covering approximately 2.1%. Source material: blood. The source is a woman aged 40 to 50 in good health. The CDR3 runs from the conserved cysteine through the conserved F or W. A D gene is named only where the DNA matches it firmly. Expanded clones get a size class; other rows say once, few or many, or leave the size out.

v_call	clone_size	j_call	d_call	cdr3_nt	cdr3_aa
TRBV4-3	-	TRBJ2-1	-	TGCGCCAGCAGCCAAACTAGATACTACAATGAGCAGTTCTTC	CASSQTRYYNEQFF
TRBV20-1	-	TRBJ2-7	-	TGCAGTGCTGAGCCTCGACTAGGGGGGACCTACGAGCAGTACTTC	CSAEPRLGGTYEQYF
TRBV12-3/TRBV12-4	few	TRBJ1-2	-	TGTGCCAGCAGTTTTGAGGAGGGGTATGGCTACACCTTC	CASSFEEGYGYTF
TRBV9	-	TRBJ1-1	TRBD1	TGTGCCAGCAGCGTGGACAGGGCCGCGGGGACTGAAGCTTTCTTT	CASSVDRAAGTEAFF
TRBV12-3/TRBV12-4	-	TRBJ2-6	-	TGTGCCAGCAGGGGACTAGACAGGGCCTCTGGGGCCAACGTCCTGACTTTC	CASRGLDRASGANVLTF
TRBV6-5	-	TRBJ1-6	TRBD1	TGTGCCAGCAGTTACGATCGAATCCGGGACAGGGCTAATTCACCCCTCCACTTT	CASSYDRIRDRANSPLHF
TRBV20-1	-	TRBJ2-3	TRBD1	TGCAGTGCTCACCGGGACAGGGGAACAGATACGCAGTATTTT	CSAHRDRGTDTQYF
TRBV12-3/TRBV12-4	-	TRBJ2-1	TRBD2	TGTGCCAGCAGACTTACTAGCGGGGTCTACAATGAGCAGTTCTTC	CASRLTSGVYNEQFF
TRBV4-1	-	TRBJ1-4	-	TGCGCCAGCAGCCAAGGAGAGGCAGATCGTCGAGAAAAACTGTTTTTT	CASSQGEADRREKLFF
TRBV2	once	TRBJ1-2	-	TGTGCCAGCAGTGAATTTTCCCCCTCTTATAACTATGGCTACACCTTC	CASSEFSPSYNYGYTF
TRBV24-1	many	TRBJ2-3	TRBD2	TGTGCCACCAGTGATCGGACTAGCGGGGGGTTCACAGATACGCAGTATTTT	CATSDRTSGGFTDTQYF
TRBV20-1	-	TRBJ2-4	-	TGCAGTGTCGGTAGAGGTGCCAAAAACATTCAGTACTTC	CSVGRGAKNIQYF
TRBV10-1	-	TRBJ2-1	TRBD2	TGCGCCAGCAGTGACCCTCTCGGAGGGCTAGCGGCCAATGAGCAGTTCTTC	CASSDPLGGLAANEQFF
TRBV20-1	-	TRBJ2-1	-	TGCAGTGCTAGAGATCTCGGAGGGGGATCTTGGAATGAGCAGTTCTTC	CSARDLGGGSWNEQFF
TRBV20-1	-	TRBJ2-1	TRBD2	TGCAGTGCTAGACTTAGCGGGGGCCAATACAATGAGCAGTTCTTC	CSARLSGGQYNEQFF
TRBV29-1	many	TRBJ2-5	-	TGCAGCGTTGAACGGGGCGTTGAGACCCAGTACTTC	CSVERGVETQYF
TRBV7-2	-	TRBJ1-2	TRBD1	TGTGCCAGCAGCACCTCAGGGGGCGCCGGCTATGGCTACACCTTC	CASSTSGGAGYGYTF
TRBV20-1	few	TRBJ2-3	TRBD1	TGCAGTGCTAGAGTCGGGAGGATCTCCGGGACAGGGGAATCAGATACGCAGTATTTT	CSARVGRISGTGESDTQYF
TRBV29-1	few	TRBJ2-5	-	TGCAGCGTGCTCAGTTCGTCGGTGGAGACCCAGTACTTC	CSVLSSSVETQYF
TRBV10-1	-	TRBJ2-3	-	TGCGCCAGCAGAGATTGGGATACGCAGTATTTT	CASRDWDTQYF
TRBV29-1	many	TRBJ1-2	-	TGCAGCGTGACAGGAGCTAGCGTGGACTATGGCTACACCTTC	CSVTGASVDYGYTF
TRBV7-9	many	TRBJ2-5	TRBD2	TGTGCCAGCAGCCCGGGGGGACTCCAAGAGACCCAGTACTTC	CASSPGGLQETQYF
TRBV7-9	-	TRBJ2-3	TRBD2	TGTGCCAGCAGCACTGCTTCACTAGCGTCAGGGACAGATACGCAGTATTTT	CASSTASLASGTDTQYF
TRBV12-3/TRBV12-4	-	TRBJ2-7	-	TGTGCCAGCAGTTTACCGACAGGCCCGAGCTCCTACGAGCAGTACTTC	CASSLPTGPSSYEQYF
TRBV7-9	once	TRBJ1-2	TRBD1	TGTGCCGGAGGGTGGGGACAGGGGGCCGACTATGGCTACACCTTC	CAGGWGQGADYGYTF
TRBV20-1	many	TRBJ2-7	-	TGCAGTGCTACTAAAGGGACAGTCGGGGGCGAGCAGTACTTC	CSATKGTVGGEQYF
TRBV27	-	TRBJ1-2	TRBD1	TGTGCCAGCAGTTTCACCCAGGGCAGGGGGTACGATGGCTACACCTTC	CASSFTQGRGYDGYTF
TRBV28	few	TRBJ2-1	-	TGTGCCAGCATATCTTCCTACAATGAGCAGTTCTTC	CASISSYNEQFF
TRBV2	-	TRBJ1-2	-	TGTGCCATCTCGGCCGGTGGCTACACCTTC	CAISAGGYTF
TRBV9	-	TRBJ2-3	TRBD2	TGTGCCAGCAGCCCCGGGGGGACCGCTGTAAATACGCAGTATTTT	CASSPGGTAVNTQYF
TRBV6-5	-	TRBJ1-1	-	TGTGCCAGCAGTTACTCGTTGGGGGGCCCCTCTAGGGACACTGAAGCTTTCTTT	CASSYSLGGPSRDTEAFF
TRBV20-1	few	TRBJ2-1	-	TGCAGTGCTAGGTCATTGGTGGAGGAGGAACAGTTCTTC	CSARSLVEEEQFF
TRBV7-2	-	TRBJ2-4	TRBD2	TGTGCCAGCAGCTCTAGCGGGGGGTTTCTAGCCAAAAACATTCAGTACTTC	CASSSSGGFLAKNIQYF
TRBV9	-	TRBJ2-7	-	TGTGCCAGCAGCATGAATAATGAGCAGTACTTC	CASSMNNEQYF
TRBV20-1	few	TRBJ2-3	TRBD2	TGCAGTGCTAATCCACCTCTAGCGGGGGGCACAGATACGCAGTATTTT	CSANPPLAGGTDTQYF
TRBV6-2/TRBV6-3	-	TRBJ1-5	-	TGTGCCAGCACCCACAGGACAAATCAGCCCCAGCATTTT	CASTHRTNQPQHF
TRBV5-6	-	TRBJ2-5	TRBD2	TGTGCCAGCAGCTTTGTTAGCGGGGGGGCCGCGGAGACCCAGTACTTC	CASSFVSGGAAETQYF
TRBV28	few	TRBJ2-7	-	TGTGCCAGCAGGACCGGGAGCTTGGGGCAGTACTTC	CASRTGSLGQYF
TRBV11-2	-	TRBJ2-5	TRBD2	TGTGCCAGCAGCGATTCCGGGACTAGGGGAGAGACCCAGTACTTC	CASSDSGTRGETQYF
TRBV6-5	-	TRBJ2-1	TRBD2	TGTGCCAGCAGTTACCCCAGAGGAGGACTAGGAGCCTCCAATGAGCAGTTCTTC	CASSYPRGGLGASNEQFF
TRBV9	-	TRBJ2-5	-	TGTGCCAGCAGTCCAGTTATGACGGCGCAAGAGACCCAGTACTTC	CASSPVMTAQETQYF
TRBV4-2	-	TRBJ2-1	-	TGTGCCAGCAGCCACGAGGATATTAGACAGAGCCGTAATGAGCAGTTCTTC	CASSHEDIRQSRNEQFF
TRBV13	-	TRBJ1-2	TRBD1	TGTGCCAACAGCCGCGGACAGGGGCCCTATGGCTACACCTTC	CANSRGQGPYGYTF
TRBV9	-	TRBJ1-5	-	TGTGCCAGCAGCGTAGGGCGGGATAGCAATCAGCCCCAGCATTTT	CASSVGRDSNQPQHF